A selection of T cell receptor beta chains follows, all from one sample in a study of low-dose radiotherapy and immunotherapy resistance in tumors. TCRdb used MiXCR to reprocess the reads, holding one entry per CDR3 protein. The repertoire holds tens of thousands of distinct CDR3 sequences, with about 10% as singletons. This material consisted of PBMCs, taken before treatment. The receptors stem from a female donor with ovarian cancer. Each CDR3 is given with its conserved first and last residue. The D gene is left open where the match is weak. Some rows have no size entry. The others give once, few or many, or a class for an expanded clone.

>TRBV30|many|-|TRBJ2-7
CAWSEGPGPRDF
TGTGCCTGGAGCGAAGGGCCTGGACCGCGTGACTTC
>TRBV7-8|many|TRBD2|TRBJ2-1
CASSPPLRERPYNEQFF
TGTGCCAGCAGCCCCCCCCTGCGGGAGCGGCCCTACAATGAGCAGTTCTTC
>TRBV29-1|-|-|TRBJ2-7
CSAYQGHEQYF
TGCAGCGCCTACCAGGGCCACGAGCAGTACTTC
>TRBV30|many|-|TRBJ1-3
CAWRYGNTIYF
TGTGCCTGGAGATACGGAAACACCATATATTTT
>TRBV3-1|many|-|TRBJ2-1
CASSEFPTTGNNNEQFF
TGTGCCAGCAGCGAATTCCCGACTACCGGGAATAACAATGAGCAGTTCTTC
>TRBV4-1|many|-|TRBJ1-3
CASSQGTSGTDASGNTIYF
TGCGCCAGCAGCCAAGGAACGTCCGGGACTGATGCTTCTGGAAACACCATATATTTT
>TRBV7-3|many|-|TRBJ2-1
CASGDSYNEQFF
TGTGCCAGCGGGGACTCCTACAATGAGCAGTTCTTC
>TRBV28|many|-|TRBJ2-7
CASSSFGGAYEQYF
TGTGCCAGCAGTTCGTTTGGGGGGGCTTACGAGCAGTACTTC
>TRBV29-1|many|-|TRBJ2-3
CSVVGVANTQYF
TGCAGCGTTGTAGGGGTGGCAAATACGCAGTATTTT
>TRBV2|many|TRBD1|TRBJ1-4
CASSPTGTEKLFF
TGTGCCAGCAGCCCGACAGGGACTGAAAAACTGTTTTTT
>TRBV7-6|many|TRBD1|TRBJ2-5
CASSLMGTVETQYF
TGTGCCAGCAGCTTAATGGGGACAGTCGAGACCCAGTACTTC
>TRBV10-3|many|-|TRBJ2-3
CAISEPGNFGGDTQYF
TGTGCCATCAGTGAGCCTGGGAACTTTGGGGGAGATACGCAGTATTTT